Presented here are 17 T cell receptor beta chains from one specimen sequenced in a study of blood T cell repertoires in COVID-19 (dated by TCRdb to 2020 to 2021). Libraries were built with the immunoSEQ multiplex PCR assay. TCRdb took over this immuneACCESS table, retaining in-frame rearrangements with V and J assigned. Such tables are incomplete; in checked studies, under half of the missing clones stem from an unresolved V gene, and the remainder is unexplained. The sample includes around 310,000 clones, with almost 90% observed a single time. Of the sample, 0.95% to 1.3% is held by the ten largest clones. The sequenced sample was peripheral blood. The receptor set was obtained from a woman in her 40s with COVID-19, enrolled during active disease.

The chain recombines TRBV6-4 with TRBJ1-1; D gene unclear. Germline CDR1 MRHNA, CDR2 SNTAGT. Trimming cost V 7 bases and J 3 bases, with 27 bases left between them. The length of the CDR3 is 18 residues. The CDR3 nucleotides read TGTGCCAGCACCCTCCCGTTGTTGGTAAGGCTCGGGGACACTGAAGCTTTCTTT. It translates to CASTLPLLVRLGDTEAFF.

The chain employs TRBV7-8 and TRBJ1-2; the D gene is possibly TRBD1 (5 bases). Looked up from germline, CDR1 is SGHVS and CDR2 is FQNEAQ. CDR3 size: 14 residues. V lost 5 bases and J lost 7, with 17 bases in between. The CDR3 sequence: CASSPGRGRGGYTF. CDR3 nucleotide sequence: TGTGCCAGCAGCCCCGGGCGGGGACGGGGTGGCTACACCTTC.

The chain combines TRBV5-8 with TRBJ1-5, with D possibly being TRBD1 (5 bases). The length of the CDR3 is 14 residues. V was shortened by 0 bases and J by 4 bases, with 8 bases between the two germline ends. Germline CDR1 is SGHTS and CDR2 is YDEGEE. The CDR3 reads CASSLGQLNQPQHF. CDR3 DNA: TGTGCCAGCAGCTTGGGACAGCTAAATCAGCCCCAGCATTTT. Looking up the rest from reference TRBV5-8 and TRBJ1-5 gives the full variable domain: EAGVTQSPTHLIKTRGQQATLRCSPISGHTSVYWYQQALGLGLQFLLWYDEGEERNRGNFPPRFSGRQFPNYSSELNVNALELEDSALYLCASSLGQLNQPQHFGDGTRLSIL.

V gene TRBV4-1 combines with J gene TRBJ2-1, with TRBD2 matching 7 bases. Looked up from germline, CDR1 is MGHRA and CDR2 is YSYEKL. V was pared by 1 base and J by 2 bases, with 8 bases of the junction left unmatched. The CDR3 sequence is 17 residues long. CDR3 nucleotides: TGCGCCAGCAGCCAAGTGGGCCTAGCGGAGACCTACAATGAGCAGTTCTTC. Residues: CASSQVGLAETYNEQFF.

V usage is TRBV14 and J usage is TRBJ1-2, with a possible D match to TRBD1 (5 bases). The V end was cut by 1 base, the J end by 4 bases, with 10 bases between. This CDR3 is built from 14 residues. In germline, CDR1 is SGHDN, CDR2 FVKESK. The CDR3 DNA reads as TGTGCCAGCAGCCAAGGGGGCAGGACCTATGGCTACACCTTC. Residues: CASSQGGRTYGYTF.

The chain combines TRBV5-6 with TRBJ1-2, with a weak D call TRBD1 (6 bases). The germline V and J ends were trimmed by 1 base and 4 bases, with 17 bases remaining between them. The CDR3 length is 16 residues. The V gene's germline CDR1 is SGHDT and CDR2 YYEEEE. Here the CDR3 DNA reads TGTGCCAGCAGCTTGTACTGGACAGCAGACATCTATGGCTACACCTTC. Residues: CASSLYWTADIYGYTF. The whole variable domain, filled in from reference TRBV5-6 and TRBJ1-2, reads DAGVTQSPTHLIKTRGQQVTLRCSPKSGHDTVSWYQQALGQGPQFIFQYYEEEERQRGNFPDRFSGHQFPNYSSELNVNALLLGDSALYLCASSLYWTADIYGYTFGSGTRLTVV.

This chain links TRBV2 with TRBJ1-6; no firm D call. The CDR3 loop spans 13 amino acids. The V end lost 6 bases, the J end lost 6 bases, and 9 bases lay between the germline ends. The germline V gene encodes CDR1 SNHLY and CDR2 FYNNEI. This CDR3 reads CASREGPNSPLHF. CDR3 in DNA: TGTGCCAGCAGGGAGGGCCCTAATTCACCCCTCCACTTT.

The chain couples TRBV7-2 to TRBJ2-7; the match to TRBD1 covers 7 bases. The length of the CDR3 is 16 residues. Trimming took 0 bases from V and 3 from J; bases not matched to a gene: 8. Germline CDR1 is SGHTA and CDR2 is FQGNSA. CDR3 DNA sequence: TGTGCCAGCAGCTTAGCGACCTTCGACAGGGTCTACGAGCAGTACTTC. Translated, it gives CASSLATFDRVYEQYF.

The genes are TRBV11-3 and TRBJ2-5; D is possibly TRBD2 (7 bases). Trimming removed 3 bases from V and 3 bases from J, with 17 bases in between. Germline V gene lookup returns CDR1 SGHNT and CDR2 YENEEA. This CDR3 comprises 16 residues. This CDR3 is CASSLSGGRGKETQYF. The CDR3 region has the DNA TGTGCCAGCAGCTTGTCCGGGGGGAGGGGGAAAGAGACCCAGTACTTC.

The V and J genes are TRBV7-2 and TRBJ1-6; tentatively, D is TRBD1 (5 bases). The germline V gene encodes CDR1 SGHTA and CDR2 FQGNSA. The CDR3 consists of 14 residues. V lost 2 bases, J lost 7 bases, and 9 bases lay in between. The chain's CDR3 is CASSLSRENSPLHF. The CDR3 DNA reads as TGTGCCAGCAGCTTAAGCAGGGAAAATTCACCCCTCCACTTT. Supplemented by reference TRBV7-2 and TRBJ1-6, the full variable domain reads GAGVSQSPSNKVTEKGKDVELRCDPISGHTALYWYRQSLGQGLEFLIYFQGNSAPDKSGLPSDRFSAERTGGSVSTLTIQRTQQEDSAVYLCASSLSRENSPLHFGNGTRLTVT.

The J gene is TRBJ1-5, the V gene TRBV2; TRBD1 matches 9 bases. Germline lookup yields CDR1 SNHLY and CDR2 FYNNEI. V gave up 2 bases and J gave up 6 bases; unmatched junction bases: 8. This CDR3 spans 16 amino acids. The CDR3 here is CASSELRTGDGQPQHF. The CDR3 DNA reads as TGTGCCAGCAGTGAACTTCGGACAGGGGACGGTCAGCCCCAGCATTTT.

The rearrangement links TRBV5-1 to TRBJ2-2; 12 bases map to TRBD1. Germline-derived CDR1 and CDR2 are SGHRS and YFSETQ. Trimming removed 4 bases from V and 8 bases from J; junction bases left unmatched: 6. The CDR3 runs to 15 residues. CDR3 protein: CASSVGTGGRGELFF. CDR3 in DNA: TGCGCCAGCAGCGTGGGGACAGGGGGCCGAGGGGAGCTGTTTTTT.

The chain has TRBV2 and TRBJ1-6, with a possible D match to TRBD1 (6 bases). V gave up 5 bases and J gave up 8 bases, with 13 bases separating them. The CDR3 loop spans 14 amino acids. The germline gives CDR1 SNHLY, CDR2 FYNNEI. The CDR3 DNA reads TGTGCCAGCAGTCGGACGGCAGGGGATTCACCCCTCCACTTT. Its translation is CASSRTAGDSPLHF.

V is TRBV19 and J is TRBJ2-2, with 8 bases that match TRBD2. The CDR3 sequence is 16 residues long. V shed 8 bases and J 6 bases; nucleotides not matched to a gene: 14. CDR1 and CDR2 (germline): LNHDA, SQIVND (reference sequence). In nucleotides, the CDR3 is TGTGCCAGTGAGTTCTTCGGGAGGGGAAAGGCCGGGGAGCTGTTTTTT. The encoded protein is CASEFFGRGKAGELFF.

The genes are TRBV16 and TRBJ1-2; 12 nucleotides line up with TRBD1. The CDR3 extends over 16 amino acids. Trimming at V came to 4 bases and at J to 6 bases, leaving 9 bases not matched to a gene. Germline V gives CDR1 KGHSY, CDR2 FQNENV. The CDR3 region is CASSPQPGQGADGYTF. In DNA form, the CDR3 reads TGTGCCAGCAGCCCACAACCGGGACAGGGGGCTGATGGCTACACCTTC.

This clone was observed once. The chain links TRBV7-2 to TRBJ2-7; 12 bases fit TRBD2. Unmatched junction bases numbered 9, after V lost 6 bases and J lost 6 bases. This CDR3 is built from 15 residues. CDR1 and CDR2 from the germline V gene are SGHTA and FQGNSA. The chain's CDR3 is CASSLRLAGDGEQYF. The DNA of the CDR3 is TGTGCCAGCAGTCTTCGACTAGCGGGAGACGGCGAGCAGTACTTC.

This sequence joins TRBV6-2 or TRBV6-3 and TRBJ2-2, with 7 bases aligning to TRBD1. V lost 2 bases to trimming and J lost 2 bases; unmatched junction nucleotides: 5. In germline, CDR1 is MNHEY, CDR2 SVGEGT. This CDR3 region has 16 residues. CDR3 region: CASSYPTGLNTGELFF. CDR3 DNA: TGTGCCAGCAGTTACCCGACAGGGCTTAACACCGGGGAGCTGTTTTTT.